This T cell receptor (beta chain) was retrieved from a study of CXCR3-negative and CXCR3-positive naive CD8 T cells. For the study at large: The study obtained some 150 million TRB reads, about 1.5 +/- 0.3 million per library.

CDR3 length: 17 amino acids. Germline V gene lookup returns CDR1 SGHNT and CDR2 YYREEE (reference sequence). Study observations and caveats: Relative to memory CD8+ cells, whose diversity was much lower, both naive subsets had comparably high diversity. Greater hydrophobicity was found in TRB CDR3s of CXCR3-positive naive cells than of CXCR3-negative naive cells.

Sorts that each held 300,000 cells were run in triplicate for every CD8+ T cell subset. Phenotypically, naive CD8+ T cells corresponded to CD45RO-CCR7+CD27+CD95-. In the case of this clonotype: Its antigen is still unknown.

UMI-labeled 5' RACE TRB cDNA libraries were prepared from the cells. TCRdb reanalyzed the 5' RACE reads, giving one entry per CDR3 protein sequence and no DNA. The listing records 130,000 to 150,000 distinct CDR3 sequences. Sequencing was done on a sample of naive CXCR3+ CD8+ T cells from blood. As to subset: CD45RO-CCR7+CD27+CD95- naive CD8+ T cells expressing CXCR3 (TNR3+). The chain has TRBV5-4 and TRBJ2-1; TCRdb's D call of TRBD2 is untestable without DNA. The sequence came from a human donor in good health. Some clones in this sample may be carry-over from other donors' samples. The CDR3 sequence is CASSPSGGSFLYNEQFF. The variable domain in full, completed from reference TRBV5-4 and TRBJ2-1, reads ETGVTQSPTHLIKTRGQQVTLRCSSQSGHNTVSWYQQALGQGPQFIFQYYREEENGRGNFPPRFSGLQFPNYSSELNVNALELDDSALYLCASSPSGGSFLYNEQFFGPGTRLTVL.